Sequencing of this T cell receptor beta chain was carried out in a study of blood T cell repertoires in COVID-19. Overall study context: COVID-19 samples, acute and convalescent, were from the United States, Italy and Spain. T cells, B-cell-depleted T cells, or PBMCs provided the cDNA or gDNA that served as material.

In the authors' methods: It was from reference gene primer amplification that nucleated cell counts were estimated. TCRdb keeps only in-frame clones here, not all; method: immunoSEQ multiplex PCR. V, J and clone size are those of that table, while D and trimming were read from the DNA. Of 85,000 to 100,000 clones listed, 86% are singletons. V shed 0 bases and J 8 bases; nucleotides not matched to a gene: 5. The CDR3 consists of 14 residues. CDR1 and CDR2 from the germline V gene are SGHRS and YFSETQ. This clone has only a few counts. The rearrangement uses TRBV5-1 and TRBJ2-1; 7 bases fit TRBD2. The clonotype comes from a man aged 50 to 59 with active or convalescent COVID-19. Material: peripheral blood. The CDR3 here is CASSLDGRRDEQFF. The CDR3, as DNA: TGCGCCAGCAGCTTGGACGGGAGGCGCGATGAGCAGTTCTTC.